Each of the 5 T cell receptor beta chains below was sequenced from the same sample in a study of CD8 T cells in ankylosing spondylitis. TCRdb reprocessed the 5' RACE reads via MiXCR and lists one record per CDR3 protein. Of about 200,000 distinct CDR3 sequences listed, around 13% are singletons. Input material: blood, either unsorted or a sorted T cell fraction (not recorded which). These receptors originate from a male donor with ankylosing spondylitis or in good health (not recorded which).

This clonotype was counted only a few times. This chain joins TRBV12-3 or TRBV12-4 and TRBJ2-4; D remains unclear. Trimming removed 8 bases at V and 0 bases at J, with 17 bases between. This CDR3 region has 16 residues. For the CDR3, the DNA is TGTGCCAGCGGGATTAGTACCACCCTAGCCAAAAACATTCAGTACTTC. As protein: CASGISTTLAKNIQYF.

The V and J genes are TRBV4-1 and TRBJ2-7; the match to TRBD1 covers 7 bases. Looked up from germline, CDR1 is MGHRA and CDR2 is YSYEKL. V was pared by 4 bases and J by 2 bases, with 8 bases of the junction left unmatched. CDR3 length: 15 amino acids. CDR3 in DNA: TGCGCCAGCAGCCCGACCGGGACAGCGACCTACGAGCAGTACTTC. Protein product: CASSPTGTATYEQYF.

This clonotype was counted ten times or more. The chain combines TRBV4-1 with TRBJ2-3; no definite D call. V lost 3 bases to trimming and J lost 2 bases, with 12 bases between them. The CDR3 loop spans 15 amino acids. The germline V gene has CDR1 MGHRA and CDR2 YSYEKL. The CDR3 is CASSQLGHNTDTQYF. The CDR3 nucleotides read TGCGCCAGCAGCCAGCTAGGGCACAACACAGATACGCAGTATTTT.

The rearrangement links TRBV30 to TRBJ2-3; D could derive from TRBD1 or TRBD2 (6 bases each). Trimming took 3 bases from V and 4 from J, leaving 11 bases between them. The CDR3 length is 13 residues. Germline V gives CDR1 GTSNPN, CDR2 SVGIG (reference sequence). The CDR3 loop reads CAWSRGGPDTQYF. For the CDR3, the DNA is TGTGCCTGGAGCCGAGGGGGGCCAGATACGCAGTATTTT.

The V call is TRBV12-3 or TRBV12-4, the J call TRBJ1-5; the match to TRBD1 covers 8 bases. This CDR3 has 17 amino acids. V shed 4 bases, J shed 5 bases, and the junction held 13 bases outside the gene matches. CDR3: CASSSPEQGAFYQPQHF. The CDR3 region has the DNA TGTGCCAGCAGTTCCCCAGAGCAGGGGGCATTCTATCAGCCCCAGCATTTT.